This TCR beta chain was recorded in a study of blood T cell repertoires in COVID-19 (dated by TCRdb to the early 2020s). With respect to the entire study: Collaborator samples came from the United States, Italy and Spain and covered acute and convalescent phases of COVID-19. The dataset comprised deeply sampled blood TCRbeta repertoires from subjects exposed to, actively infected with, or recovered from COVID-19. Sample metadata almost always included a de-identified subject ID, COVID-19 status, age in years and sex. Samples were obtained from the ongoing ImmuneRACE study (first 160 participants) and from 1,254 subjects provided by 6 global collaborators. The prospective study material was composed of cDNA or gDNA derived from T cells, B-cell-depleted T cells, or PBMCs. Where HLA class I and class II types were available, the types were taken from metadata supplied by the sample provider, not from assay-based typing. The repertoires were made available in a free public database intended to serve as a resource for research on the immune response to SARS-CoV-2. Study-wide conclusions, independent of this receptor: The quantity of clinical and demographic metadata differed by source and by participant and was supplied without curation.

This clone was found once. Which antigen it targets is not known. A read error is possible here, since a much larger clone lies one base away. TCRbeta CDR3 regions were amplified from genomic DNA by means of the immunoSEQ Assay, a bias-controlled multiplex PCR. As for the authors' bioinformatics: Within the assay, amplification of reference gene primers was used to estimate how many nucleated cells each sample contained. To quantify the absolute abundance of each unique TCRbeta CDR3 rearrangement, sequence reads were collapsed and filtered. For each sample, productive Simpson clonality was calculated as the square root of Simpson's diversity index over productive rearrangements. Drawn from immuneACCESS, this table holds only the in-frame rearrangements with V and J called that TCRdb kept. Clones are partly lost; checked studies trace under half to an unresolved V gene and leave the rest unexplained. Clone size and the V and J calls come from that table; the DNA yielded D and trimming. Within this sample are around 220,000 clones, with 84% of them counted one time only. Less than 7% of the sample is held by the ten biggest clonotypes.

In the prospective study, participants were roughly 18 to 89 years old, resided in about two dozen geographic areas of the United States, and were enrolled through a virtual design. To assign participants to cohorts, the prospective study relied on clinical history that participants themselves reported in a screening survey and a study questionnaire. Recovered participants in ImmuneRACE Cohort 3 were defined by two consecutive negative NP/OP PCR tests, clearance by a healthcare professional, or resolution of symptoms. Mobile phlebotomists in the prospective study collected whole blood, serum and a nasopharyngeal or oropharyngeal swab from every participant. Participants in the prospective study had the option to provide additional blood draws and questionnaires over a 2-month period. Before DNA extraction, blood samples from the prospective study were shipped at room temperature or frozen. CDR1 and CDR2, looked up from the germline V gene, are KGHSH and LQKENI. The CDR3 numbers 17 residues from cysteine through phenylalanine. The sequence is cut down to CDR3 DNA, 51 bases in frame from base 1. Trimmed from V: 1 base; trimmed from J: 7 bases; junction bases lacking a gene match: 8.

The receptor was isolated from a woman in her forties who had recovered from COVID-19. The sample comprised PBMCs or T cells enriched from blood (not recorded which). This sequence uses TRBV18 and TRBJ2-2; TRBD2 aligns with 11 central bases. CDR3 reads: CASSPLTSGSGIGELFF. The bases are TGTGCCAGCTCACCACTTACTAGCGGGAGCGGTATCGGGGAGCTGTTTTTT.